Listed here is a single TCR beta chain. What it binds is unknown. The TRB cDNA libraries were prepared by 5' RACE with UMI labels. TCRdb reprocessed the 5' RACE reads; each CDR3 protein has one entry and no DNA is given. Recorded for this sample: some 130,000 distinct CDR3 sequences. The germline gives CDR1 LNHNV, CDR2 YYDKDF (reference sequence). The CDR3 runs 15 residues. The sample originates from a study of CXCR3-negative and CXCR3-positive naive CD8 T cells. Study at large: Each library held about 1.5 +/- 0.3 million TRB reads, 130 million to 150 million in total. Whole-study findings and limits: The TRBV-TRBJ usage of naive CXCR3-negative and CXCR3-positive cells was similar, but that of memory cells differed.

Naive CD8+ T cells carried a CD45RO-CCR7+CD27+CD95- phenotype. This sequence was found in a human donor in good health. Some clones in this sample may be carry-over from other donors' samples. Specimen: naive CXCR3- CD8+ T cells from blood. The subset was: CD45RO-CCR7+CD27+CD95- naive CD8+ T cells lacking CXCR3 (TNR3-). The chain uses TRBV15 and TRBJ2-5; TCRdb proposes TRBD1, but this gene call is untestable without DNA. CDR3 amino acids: CATSRIRGLAETQYF.